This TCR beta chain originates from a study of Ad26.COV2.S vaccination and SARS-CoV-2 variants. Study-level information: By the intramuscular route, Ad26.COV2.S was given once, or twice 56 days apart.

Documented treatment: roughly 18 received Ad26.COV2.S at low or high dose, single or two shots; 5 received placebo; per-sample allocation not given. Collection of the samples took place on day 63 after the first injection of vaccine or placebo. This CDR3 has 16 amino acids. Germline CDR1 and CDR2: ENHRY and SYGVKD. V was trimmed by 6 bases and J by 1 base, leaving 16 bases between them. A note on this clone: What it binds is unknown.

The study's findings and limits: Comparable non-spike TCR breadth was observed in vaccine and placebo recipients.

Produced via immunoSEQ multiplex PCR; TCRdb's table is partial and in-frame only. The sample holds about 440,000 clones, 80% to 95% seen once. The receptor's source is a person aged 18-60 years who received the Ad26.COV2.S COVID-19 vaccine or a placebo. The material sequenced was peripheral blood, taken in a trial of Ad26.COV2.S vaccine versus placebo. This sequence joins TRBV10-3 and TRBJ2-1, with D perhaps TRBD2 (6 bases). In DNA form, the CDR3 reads TGTGCCATCAGGGTAGACGGGAGAGGGTCCTACAATGAGCAGTTCTTC. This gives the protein CAIRVDGRGSYNEQFF.